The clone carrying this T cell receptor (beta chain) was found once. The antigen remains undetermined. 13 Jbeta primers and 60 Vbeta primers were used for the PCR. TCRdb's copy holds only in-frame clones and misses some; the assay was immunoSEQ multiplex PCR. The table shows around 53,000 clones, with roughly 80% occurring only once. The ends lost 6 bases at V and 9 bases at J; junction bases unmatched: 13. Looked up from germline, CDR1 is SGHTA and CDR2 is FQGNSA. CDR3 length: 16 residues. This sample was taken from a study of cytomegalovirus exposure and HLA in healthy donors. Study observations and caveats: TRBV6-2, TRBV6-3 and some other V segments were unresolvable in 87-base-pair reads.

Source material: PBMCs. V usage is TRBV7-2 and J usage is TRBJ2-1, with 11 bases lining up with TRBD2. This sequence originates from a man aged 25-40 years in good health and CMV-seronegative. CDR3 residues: CASRTTSGSRGSEQFF. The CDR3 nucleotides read TGTGCCAGCAGGACTACTAGCGGGAGTCGAGGCAGTGAGCAGTTCTTC.